Included here is one T cell receptor beta chain sequence, with context. Assay: immunoSEQ multiplex PCR; the TCRdb copy retains only in-frame clones and omits some. The sample consists of some 410,000 clones, around 89% of them appearing once. The sample comes from a study of blood T cell repertoires in COVID-19. Study at large: There were acute and convalescent COVID-19 samples, and they came from the United States, Italy and Spain. The cDNA or gDNA used as material had been derived from T cells, B-cell-depleted T cells, or PBMCs.

Between the trimmed V and J ends, which lost 1 base and 8 bases, there was a span of 11 bases. The V gene's germline CDR1 is GTSNPN and CDR2 SVGIG (reference sequence). CDR3 size: 12 residues. The participants were between about 18 and 90 years old and came from roughly 24 US areas. Sequenced input: PBMCs or T cells enriched from blood (not recorded which). The sequence derives from a woman under 40 with acute COVID-19. V gene TRBV30 combines with J gene TRBJ1-2; D possibly corresponds to TRBD1 (5 bases). CDR3 in amino acids: CAWSDTGGGYTF. The CDR3 coding sequence is TGTGCCTGGAGTGACACAGGTGGCGGCTACACCTTC.